This T cell receptor (beta chain) was recovered during a study of shared clonotypes between healthy human individuals (TCRdb year 2020). General notes on the study: The cohort comprised a couple of women and a few men aged 18 to 49 years. For each donor, CD4 naive and CD4 memory were each given three plates, CD8 naive was given two plates, and CD8 memory was given one plate. Blood TCR repertoires of about five healthy adults were deeply sequenced to estimate repertoire size and the extent of clonotype sharing between individuals. Different laboratories and diverse techniques were used to prepare libraries and sequence TCR repertoires, to increase sequencing depth and limit assay-specific biases. Between about 0.9 and 10 billion PBMCs per donor were obtained by leukapheresis. What the work shows at the level of the full study, not this receptor alone: Based on pairwise subsampling, the degree of clonotype sharing among donors was expected to be affected by sequencing depth. Larger estimated clonotype richness was generally found for naive subsets than for memory subsets. Higher generation probabilities were observed for clonotypes shared by all four sorted-subset donors than for non-shared clonotypes. Sampling was restricted to blood, and TCR repertoires in tissue are likely to differ from TCR repertoires in blood. Because the study included a small number of donors, the genetic and exposure-history diversity represented was limited. Incomplete sequencing was indicated by rarefaction of sorted-subset datasets, despite the large sequencing depth. Roughly 5.2% of naive CD4, 3.5% of naive CD8, roughly 2.4% of memory CD4, and over 0.35% of memory CD8 clonotypes were shared across several donors.

Using the deep immunoSEQ assay, multiplex PCR amplified TCR CDR3 regions from genomic DNA. Genomic DNA extracted from each cell subset was distributed evenly over all wells of several immunoSEQ 96-well plates, and each plate served as one replicate. For sorted subsets, approximately 210 ng of genomic DNA, equivalent to about 30,000 T cell genomes, went into each replicate PCR. The purified libraries were quantified using a Qubit 3.0 fluorometer, sized with a Bioanalyzer 2100, and then quantified again using the KAPA Library Quantification kit. Every immunoSEQ 96-well plate was sequenced on a separate single-read 150-cycle Illumina NextSeq 550 flow cell. On the authors' methods: The immunoSEQ output contained only junctional sequences without quality scores, so filtering could not match that applied to full-length reads. To assign V/J genes and CDR3, sequences were annotated using PyIR, a Python wrapper for IgBLAST v1.9, with IMGT germline references. Reads were filtered out if the reads had weak V/J assignments (E-value above 1e-6), no CDR3, stop codons, out-of-frame junctions, or ambiguous translated residues. V3J clonotypes were defined as sequences sharing an identical inferred V gene, J gene, and CDR3 amino acid sequence. Percentage overlap between repertoires was calculated by dividing the number of shared unique clonotypes by the size of the smaller repertoire. Repertoire richness was assessed with RTK rarefaction, the Chao1 estimator, and Recon v2.1 estimates of unobserved clonotypes. For all TCRbeta clonotypes obtained by the gDNA method from four donors, generation probabilities were computed with OLGA. This is the immuneACCESS table as TCRdb keeps it, with only in-frame sequences that have V and J called. A part of the clones is gone; compared with another copy, unresolved V genes explain less than half, and the rest is unexplained. Clone size and V and J calls were adopted from that table, with D and trimming inferred from the DNA. The sample table holds 1,500,000 or so clones, of which approximately 98.5% were seen once. The ten biggest clones cover under 0.45% of the sample.

Turning to this clone: Its specific antigen is unknown. No much larger clonotype is one base removed from it; base qualities were not supplied.

Healthy HIV-negative adults with no recently reported acute infections or vaccinations were included as donors. All donors were Caucasian adults living in Nashville, Tennessee, USA. CD4+ T cells were enriched through magnetic negative selection, after which naive cells were positively selected on CD45RA and the remaining negative fraction served as the memory subset. Blood was collected by leukapheresis, and PBMCs were isolated by Ficoll-Histopaque density gradient centrifugation and then cryopreserved in liquid nitrogen vapor phase. Purity and quantity of every magnetically sorted T cell population were checked by analytical flow cytometry. Genomic DNA was isolated from every sorted fraction and measured by UV absorbance on a Nanodrop 2000c. This sequence was found in a young man in good health. The sample was naive CD4+ T cells sorted from blood. The cell subset or site label, read with the paper, signifies: CD45RA+ positively selected.

The DNA sequence is as follows: TGTGCCAGCACCGGACTAGCGGGAGCAATTGGGGATACGCAGTATTTT. Its protein product is CASTGLAGAIGDTQYF. The chain is encoded by TRBV9 joined to TRBJ2-3; 13 bases in between match TRBD2. Including cysteine and phenylalanine, the CDR3 has 16 amino acids. Of the read, only the CDR3 DNA is kept; its 48 bases are in frame from base 1. The germline V gene supplies CDR1 SGDLS and CDR2 YYNGEE. Clipping removes 6 bases from V and 6 bases from J, with 10 as the unmatched junction base count.